This T cell receptor (beta chain) was recorded in a study of blood T cell repertoires in COVID-19. The CDR3 has 12 amino acids. Germline lookup yields CDR1 LNHDA and CDR2 SQIVND (reference sequence). Deletions cut 3 bases from V and 8 bases from J, with 8 bases between. The assay was immunoSEQ multiplex PCR, and TCRdb's table has in-frame clones only and misses some. The sample lists about 110,000 clones, 80% to 90% occurring once. This chain connects TRBV19 to TRBJ2-1; D might be TRBD2 (6 bases). The TCR comes from a woman aged 55 to 70 with acute or convalescent COVID-19. Sample: peripheral blood. The CDR3 reads CASSMGGHEQFF. The CDR3, as DNA: TGTGCCAGTAGTATGGGAGGTCATGAGCAGTTCTTC. Full variable domain (rest looked up from reference TRBV19 and TRBJ2-1): DGGITQSPKYLFRKEGQNVTLSCEQNLNHDAMYWYRQDPGQGLRLIYYSQIVNDFQKGDIAEGYSVSREKKESFPLTVTSAQKNPTAFYLCASSMGGHEQFFGPGTRLTVL.